These 3 T cell receptor beta chains originate from one sample sequenced in a study of response to subunit inactivated influenza vaccine. TCRdb passed the RT-PCR reads through MiXCR, listing each CDR3 protein once. The table has about 540,000 distinct CDR3 sequences, under 30% seen once. The sample also formed part of further work on T cells expressing NK-cell markers. That work contributes: UMI-tagged 5'RACE template switching yielded the TCR beta cDNA.

The sequencing here drew on CD4+ T cells sorted from PBMCs, taken less than 13 days after vaccination. The receptors shown here come from a man between 50 and 59 years old who received an inactivated influenza vaccine.

This clonotype has just a few counts. V gene TRBV6-4 combines with J gene TRBJ2-1; 8 positions agree with TRBD1. Germline values: CDR1 MRHNA, CDR2 SNTAGT. After removal of 3 bases from V and 7 bases from J, the junction contained 5 bases not matched to a gene. The CDR3 extends over 14 amino acids. As DNA, the CDR3 is TGTGCCAGCAGTGAGCAGGGGGCTGGGAATGAGCAGTTCTTC. Its translation: CASSEQGAGNEQFF.

The V call is TRBV12-3 or TRBV12-4, the J call TRBJ1-4; 7 bases agree with TRBD1. The CDR3 spans 13 residues. V dropped 6 bases and J dropped 10; count of bases not matched to a gene: 8. This CDR3 reads CASSPGQSGKLFF. CDR3 bases: TGTGCCAGCAGCCCGGGACAGAGCGGAAAACTGTTTTTT.

This clonotype was seen a handful of times. The chain employs TRBV18 and TRBJ1-2, with no clear D. CDR3 length equals 13 residues. CDR1 and CDR2 from the germline V gene are KGHSH and LQKENI. V was trimmed by 0 bases and J by 8 bases, leaving 10 bases between them. CDR3 in amino acids: CASSPPLSGGYTF. The CDR3 nucleotides are TGTGCCAGCTCACCACCGCTTTCCGGCGGCTACACCTTC.